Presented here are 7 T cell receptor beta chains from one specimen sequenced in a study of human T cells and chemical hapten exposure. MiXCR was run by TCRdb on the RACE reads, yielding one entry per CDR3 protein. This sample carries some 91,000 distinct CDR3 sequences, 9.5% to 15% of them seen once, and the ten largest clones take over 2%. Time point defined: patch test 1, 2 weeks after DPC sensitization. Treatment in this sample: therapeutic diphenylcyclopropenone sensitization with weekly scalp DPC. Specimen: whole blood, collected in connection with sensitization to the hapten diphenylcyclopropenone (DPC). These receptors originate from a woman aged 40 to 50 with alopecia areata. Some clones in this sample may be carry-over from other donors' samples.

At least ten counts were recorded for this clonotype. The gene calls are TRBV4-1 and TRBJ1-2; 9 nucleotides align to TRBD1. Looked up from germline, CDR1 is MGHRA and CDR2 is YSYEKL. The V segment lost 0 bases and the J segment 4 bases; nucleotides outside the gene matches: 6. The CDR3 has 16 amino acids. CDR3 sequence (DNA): TGCGCCAGCAGCCAAGAGGGACAGGGACCGACCTATGGCTACACCTTC. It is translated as CASSQEGQGPTYGYTF.

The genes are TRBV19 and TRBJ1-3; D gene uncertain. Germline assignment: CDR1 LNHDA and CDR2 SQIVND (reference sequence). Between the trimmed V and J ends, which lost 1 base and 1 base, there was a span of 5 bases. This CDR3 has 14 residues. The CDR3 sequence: CASSIGGSGNTIYF. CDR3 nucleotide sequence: TGTGCCAGTAGTATAGGTGGATCTGGAAACACCATATATTTT. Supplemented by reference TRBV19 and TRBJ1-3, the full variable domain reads DGGITQSPKYLFRKEGQNVTLSCEQNLNHDAMYWYRQDPGQGLRLIYYSQIVNDFQKGDIAEGYSVSREKKESFPLTVTSAQKNPTAFYLCASSIGGSGNTIYFGEGSWLTVV.

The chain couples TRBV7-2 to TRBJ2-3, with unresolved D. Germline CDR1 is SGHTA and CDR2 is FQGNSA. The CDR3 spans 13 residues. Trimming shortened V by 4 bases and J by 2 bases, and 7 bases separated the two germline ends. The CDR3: CASSSSLTDTQYF. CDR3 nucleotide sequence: TGTGCCAGCAGCTCCAGCCTCACAGATACGCAGTATTTT.

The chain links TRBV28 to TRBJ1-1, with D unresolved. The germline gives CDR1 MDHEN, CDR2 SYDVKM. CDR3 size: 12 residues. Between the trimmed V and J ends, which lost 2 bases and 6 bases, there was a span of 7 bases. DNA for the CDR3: TGTGCCAGCAGTTTACTTTCCGCTGAAGCTTTCTTT. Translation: CASSLLSAEAFF.

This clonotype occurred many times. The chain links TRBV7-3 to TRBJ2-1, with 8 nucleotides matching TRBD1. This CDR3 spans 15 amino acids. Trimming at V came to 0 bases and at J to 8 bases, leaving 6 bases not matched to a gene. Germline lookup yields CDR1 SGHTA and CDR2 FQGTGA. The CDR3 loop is CASSLTGQARDEQFF. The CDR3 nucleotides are TGTGCCAGCAGCTTAACGGGACAGGCCAGGGATGAGCAGTTCTTC. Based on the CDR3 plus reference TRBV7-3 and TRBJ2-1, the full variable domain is GAGVSQTPSNKVTEKGKYVELRCDPISGHTALYWYRQSLGQGPEFLIYFQGTGAADDSGLPNDRFFAVRPEGSVSTLKIQRTERGDSAVYLCASSLTGQARDEQFFGPGTRLTVL.

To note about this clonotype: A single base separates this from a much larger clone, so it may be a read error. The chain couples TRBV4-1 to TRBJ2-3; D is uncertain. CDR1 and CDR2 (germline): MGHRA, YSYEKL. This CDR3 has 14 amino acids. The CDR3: CTSSQEVATDTQYF. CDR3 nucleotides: TGCACCAGCAGCCAAGAGGTTGCCACAGATACGCAGTATTTT.

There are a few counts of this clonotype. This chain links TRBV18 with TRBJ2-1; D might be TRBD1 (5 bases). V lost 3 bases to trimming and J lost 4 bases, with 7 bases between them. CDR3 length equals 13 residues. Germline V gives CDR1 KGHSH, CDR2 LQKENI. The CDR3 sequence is CASSPDTYNEQFF. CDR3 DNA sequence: TGTGCCAGCTCACCGGACACATACAATGAGCAGTTCTTC.